The 2 T cell receptor beta chains given below trace back to one sample, sequenced in a study of T-cell reconstitution after alpha-beta-depleted transplantation in children. Unique molecular identifiers were incorporated during preparation of the TCRbeta library. MiXCR, applied by TCRdb to the PCR reads, yields one record per CDR3 protein. Of 300,000 or so distinct CDR3 sequences listed, approximately 23% are singletons. Specimen: PBMCs, mostly from graft donor cells, collected 180 days after TCRalphabeta/CD19-depleted stem cell transplant. The receptor set was obtained from a male patient under 18 who had a stem cell transplant for acute lymphoblastic leukemia, so the T cells may come from the graft donor.

V is TRBV11-2 and J is TRBJ1-1; D is uncertain. Trimming took off 0 bases at V and 1 base at J, with 3 bases between the two ends. The CDR3 extends over 13 amino acids. Germline values: CDR1 SGHAT, CDR2 FQNNGV. The CDR3 DNA sequence: TGTGCCAGCAGCTTAGACAAGAACACTGAAGCTTTCTTT. Its protein is CASSLDKNTEAFF.

This clonotype came up a few times. The CDR3 is CSASPSGRLAKNIQYF. Written as DNA, the CDR3 is TGCAGTGCTAGCCCAAGCGGGAGGTTAGCCAAAAACATTCAGTACTTC. The gene calls are TRBV20-1 and TRBJ2-4; 9 bases agree with TRBD2. V was pared by 3 bases and J by 0 bases, with 6 bases of the junction left unmatched. Germline CDR1 is DFQATT and CDR2 is SNEGSKA (reference sequence). The CDR3 extends over 16 amino acids.